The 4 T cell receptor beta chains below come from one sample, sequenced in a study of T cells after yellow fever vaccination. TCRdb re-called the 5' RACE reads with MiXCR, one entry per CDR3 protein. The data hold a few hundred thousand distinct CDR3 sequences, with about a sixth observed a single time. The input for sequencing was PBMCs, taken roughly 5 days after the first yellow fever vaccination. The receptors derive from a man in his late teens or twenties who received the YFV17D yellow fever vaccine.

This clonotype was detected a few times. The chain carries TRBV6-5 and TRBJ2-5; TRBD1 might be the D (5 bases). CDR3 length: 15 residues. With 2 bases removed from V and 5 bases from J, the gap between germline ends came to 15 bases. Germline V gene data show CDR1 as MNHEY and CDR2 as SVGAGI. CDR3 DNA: TGTGCCAGCAGTTACGGACCTCAGGGAAGGGAGACCCAGTACTTC. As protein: CASSYGPQGRETQYF.

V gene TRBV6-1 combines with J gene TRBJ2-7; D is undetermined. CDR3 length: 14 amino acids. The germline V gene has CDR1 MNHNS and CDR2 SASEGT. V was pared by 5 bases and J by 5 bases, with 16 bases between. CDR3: CASSPLGTSNEQYF. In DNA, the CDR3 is TGTGCCAGCAGTCCCTTGGGAACCTCAAACGAGCAGTACTTC.

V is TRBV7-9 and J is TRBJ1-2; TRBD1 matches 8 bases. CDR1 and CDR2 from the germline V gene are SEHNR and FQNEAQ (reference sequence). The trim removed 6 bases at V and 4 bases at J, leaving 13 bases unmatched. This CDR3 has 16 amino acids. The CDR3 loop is CASRPRTGNEAYGYTF. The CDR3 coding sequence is TGTGCCAGCAGACCCCGGACAGGGAACGAAGCCTATGGCTACACCTTC.

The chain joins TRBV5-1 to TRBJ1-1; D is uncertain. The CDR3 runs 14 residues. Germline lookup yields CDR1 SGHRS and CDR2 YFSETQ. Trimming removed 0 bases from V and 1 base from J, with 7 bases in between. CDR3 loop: CASSLGSQNTEAFF. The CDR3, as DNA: TGCGCCAGCAGCTTGGGGTCACAGAACACTGAAGCTTTCTTT.